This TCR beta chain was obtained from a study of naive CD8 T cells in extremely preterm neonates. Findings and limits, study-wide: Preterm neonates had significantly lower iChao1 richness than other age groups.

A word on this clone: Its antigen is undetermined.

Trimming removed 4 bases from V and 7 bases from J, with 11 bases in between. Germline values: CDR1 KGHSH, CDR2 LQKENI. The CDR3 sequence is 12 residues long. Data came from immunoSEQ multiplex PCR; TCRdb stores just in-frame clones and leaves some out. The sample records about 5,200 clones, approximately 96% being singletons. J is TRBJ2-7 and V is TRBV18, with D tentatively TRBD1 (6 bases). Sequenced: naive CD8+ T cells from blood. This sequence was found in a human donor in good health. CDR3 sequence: CASSLTGTEQYF. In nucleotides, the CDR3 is TGTGCCAGCTCACTAACCGGGACAGAGCAGTACTTC.